This T cell receptor (beta chain) was captured by sequencing in a study of monozygotic twins with inflammatory bowel disease. Study results and caveats: The analysis yielded no support for one strong signal or clonotype associated with IBD. With inverse Simpson as the measure, TCRbeta diversity was lower in IBD patients than in healthy co-twins. Twin concordance left repertoire similarity unchanged, with limited power a possible explanation for this lack of difference.

Regarding this clonotype: The antigen is not known.

Making cDNA involved eight separate reactions per sample. TCRdb reprocessed the 5' RACE reads, keeping one entry per CDR3 protein, no DNA. This sample's table reports under 350,000 distinct CDR3 sequences. The germline V gene has CDR1 SGHDN and CDR2 FVKESK. The CDR3 has 15 residues. The chain has TRBV14 and TRBJ2-2. Sequenced sample: blood. The clonotype comes from a human donor with ulcerative colitis or Crohn's disease, or a healthy co-twin of an affected twin (not recorded which). The CDR3 loop reads CASSQRHSNTGELFF.